Below, 4 T cell receptor beta chains from the same sample are listed, as sequenced in a study of T cells in Graves' hyperthyroidism and ophthalmopathy. Amplification yielded TCR beta CDR3 regions, with RNA transcripts as the source. An initial round of RT-PCR targeting the TCR CDR3 relied on the HTBI primer set. TCRdb redid the calling of the multiplex PCR reads with MiXCR, one entry per CDR3 protein. This sample has roughly 560,000 distinct CDR3 sequences, with roughly 15% found just once. Input material: blood. These receptors all stem from a woman aged 40 to 49 with Graves' ophthalmopathy.

The J gene is TRBJ2-2, the V gene TRBV19; D gene unclear. Germline V gene lookup returns CDR1 LNHDA and CDR2 SQIVND (reference sequence). The length of the CDR3 is 14 residues. Trimming left V 5 bases short and J 2 bases short, with 9 bases between. CDR3 protein: CASSPESNTGELFF. CDR3 DNA: TGTGCCAGTAGTCCGGAGTCCAACACCGGGGAGCTGTTTTTT.

This clonotype was seen many times. V and J are TRBV28 and TRBJ2-7; perhaps TRBD2 as D (7 bases). Germline V gives CDR1 MDHEN, CDR2 SYDVKM. The ends were cut back, 6 bases at V and 3 bases at J, with 21 bases in the middle. This CDR3 is built from 16 residues. The CDR3 sequence: CASRRRGGGRDYEQYF. The CDR3 DNA is TGTGCCAGCAGGCGAAGGGGAGGGGGACGGGACTACGAGCAGTACTTC. The variable domain in full, with the rest retrieved from reference TRBV28 and TRBJ2-7, is DVKVTQSSRYLVKRTGEKVFLECVQDMDHENMFWYRQDPGLGLRLIYFSYDVKMKEKGDIPEGYSVSREKKERFSLILESASTNQTSMYLCASRRRGGGRDYEQYFGPGTRLTVT.

This clonotype was seen many times. For the CDR3, the DNA is TGTGCCAGCAGCTTATCCGGGACAGGGGGCCAAGAGCAGTACTTC. Translation: CASSLSGTGGQEQYF. The chain carries TRBV7-3 and TRBJ2-7; TRBD1 aligns across 12 bases. V shed 2 bases, J shed 7 bases, and the junction held 6 bases outside the gene matches. This CDR3 has 15 amino acids. Germline lookup yields CDR1 SGHTA and CDR2 FQGTGA.

This clonotype turned up a few times. The rearrangement joins TRBV4-2 to TRBJ2-2; 7 nucleotides match TRBD1. The ends lost 2 bases at V and 0 bases at J; junction bases unmatched: 6. CDR1 and CDR2 (germline): LGHNA, YNFKEQ. This CDR3 is 17 amino acids long. This chain's CDR3 is CASSQTGQVANTGELFF. Here the CDR3 DNA reads TGTGCCAGCAGCCAAACCGGACAGGTCGCGAACACCGGGGAGCTGTTTTTT.